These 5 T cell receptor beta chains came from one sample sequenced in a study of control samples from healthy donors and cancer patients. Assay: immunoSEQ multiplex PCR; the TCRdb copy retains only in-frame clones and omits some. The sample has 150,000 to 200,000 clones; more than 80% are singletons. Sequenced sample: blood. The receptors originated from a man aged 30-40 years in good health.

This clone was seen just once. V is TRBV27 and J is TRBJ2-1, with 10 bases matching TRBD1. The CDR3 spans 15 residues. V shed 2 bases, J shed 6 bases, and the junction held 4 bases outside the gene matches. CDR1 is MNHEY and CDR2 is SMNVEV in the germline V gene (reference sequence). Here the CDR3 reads CASSLRDRGINEQFF. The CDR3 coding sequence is TGTGCCAGCAGTTTAAGGGACAGGGGCATCAATGAGCAGTTCTTC.

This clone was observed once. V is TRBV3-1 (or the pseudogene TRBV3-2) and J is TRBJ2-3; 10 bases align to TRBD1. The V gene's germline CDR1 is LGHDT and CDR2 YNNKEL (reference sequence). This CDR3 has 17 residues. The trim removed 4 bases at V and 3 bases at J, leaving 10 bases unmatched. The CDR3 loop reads CASSPIPGQGITDTQYF. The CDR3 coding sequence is TGTGCCAGCAGCCCTATTCCGGGACAGGGGATAACAGATACGCAGTATTTT.

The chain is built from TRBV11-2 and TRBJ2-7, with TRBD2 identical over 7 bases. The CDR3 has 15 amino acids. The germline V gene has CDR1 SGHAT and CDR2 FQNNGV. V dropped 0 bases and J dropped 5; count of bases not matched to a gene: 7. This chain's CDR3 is CASSLDTSGRDEQYF. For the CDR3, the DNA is TGTGCCAGCAGCTTAGATACGTCAGGGAGGGACGAGCAGTACTTC.

The CDR3 loop is CASSFLTGLAGGNYEQYF. CDR3 nucleotide sequence: TGTGCCAGCAGTTTCTTAACGGGACTAGCGGGAGGGAACTACGAGCAGTACTTC. This chain links TRBV6-2 or TRBV6-3 with TRBJ2-7, with TRBD2 matching 16 bases. Germline V gene sequence: CDR1 MNHEY, CDR2 SVGEGT. V was pared by 4 bases and J by 3 bases, with 9 bases of the junction left unmatched. This CDR3 has 18 amino acids.

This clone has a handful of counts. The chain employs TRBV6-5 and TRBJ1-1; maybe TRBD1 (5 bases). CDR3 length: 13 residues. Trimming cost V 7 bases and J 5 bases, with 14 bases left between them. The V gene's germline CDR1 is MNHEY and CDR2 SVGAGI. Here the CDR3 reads CASTSMGGTEAFF. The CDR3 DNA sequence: TGTGCCAGCACCTCCATGGGGGGTACTGAAGCTTTCTTT.